This is a list of T cell receptor beta chains from one sample in a study of persistence of HIV-infected CD4 T cells. Assay: immunoSEQ multiplex PCR; the TCRdb copy retains only in-frame clones and omits some. The sample shows about 64,000 clones, 70% to 75% of them seen only once. The antigens these receptors bind are not known. The sequences come from CD4+ T cells sorted from PBMCs after roughly 20-hour stimulation, collected from a patient who received antiretroviral therapy. The source of these receptors is an adult man with HIV who was CMV-seropositive. Each CDR3 is given without its conserved first and last residue. The D gene is left open where the match is weak.

V	J	D	CDR3
TRBV7-3	TRBJ2-7	TRBD1	ASSPADRGNEQY
TRBV19	TRBJ1-6	TRBD1	ASGSGQGSSPLH
TRBV3-1/TRBV3-2	TRBJ1-6	TRBD1	ASSPTGPKDSPLH
TRBV6-5	TRBJ1-2	.	ASQDGPSNYGYT
TRBV18	TRBJ2-7	.	ASSPTADEQY
TRBV7-9	TRBJ2-5	.	ASSLAETQY
TRBV2	TRBJ1-5	TRBD1	ASSPGQGRNQPQH
TRBV3-1/TRBV3-2	TRBJ2-3	TRBD2	ASSQAGLAGGDTQY
TRBV7-3	TRBJ2-3	.	ASSRRGDTDTQY
TRBV5-3	TRBJ1-5	.	ARSIHSLGNQPQH
TRBV19	TRBJ1-2	.	ASSISLRDNRYGYT
TRBV5-4	TRBJ2-7	.	ASSRISPGDYEQY
TRBV18	TRBJ2-1	.	ASSQGGGDNEQF
TRBV6-5	TRBJ1-2	.	ASSNRDPLFYGYT
TRBV12-5	TRBJ1-1	.	ASGTEQGLATEAF
TRBV6-1	TRBJ1-1	.	ASSEWTANTEAF
TRBV14	TRBJ1-6	TRBD1	ASSWGQHLNSPLH
TRBV6-5	TRBJ1-2	.	ASSYSLQGMYGYT